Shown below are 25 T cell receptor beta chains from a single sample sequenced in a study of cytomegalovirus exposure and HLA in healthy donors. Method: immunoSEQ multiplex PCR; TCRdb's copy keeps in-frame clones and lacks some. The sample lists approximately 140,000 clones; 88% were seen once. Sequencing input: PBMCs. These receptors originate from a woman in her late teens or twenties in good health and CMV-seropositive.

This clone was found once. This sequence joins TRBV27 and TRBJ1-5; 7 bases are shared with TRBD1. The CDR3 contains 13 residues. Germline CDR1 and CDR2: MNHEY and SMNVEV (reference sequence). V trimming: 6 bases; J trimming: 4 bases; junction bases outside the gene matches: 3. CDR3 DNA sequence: TGTGCCAGCAGCGACAGGGTTAATCAGCCCCAGCATTTT. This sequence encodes CASSDRVNQPQHF.

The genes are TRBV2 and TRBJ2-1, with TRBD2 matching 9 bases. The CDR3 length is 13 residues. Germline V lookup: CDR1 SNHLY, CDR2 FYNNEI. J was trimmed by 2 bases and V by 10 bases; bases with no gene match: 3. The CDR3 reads CAMIAGAYNEQFF. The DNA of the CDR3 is TGTGCCATGATAGCGGGGGCCTACAATGAGCAGTTCTTC.

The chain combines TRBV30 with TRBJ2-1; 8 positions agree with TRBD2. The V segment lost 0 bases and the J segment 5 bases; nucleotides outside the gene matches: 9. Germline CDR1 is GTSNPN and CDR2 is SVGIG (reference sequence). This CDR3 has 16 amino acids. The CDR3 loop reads CAWSVSFGGGNNEQFF. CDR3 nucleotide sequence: TGTGCCTGGAGTGTCTCCTTCGGCGGGGGGAACAATGAGCAGTTCTTC.

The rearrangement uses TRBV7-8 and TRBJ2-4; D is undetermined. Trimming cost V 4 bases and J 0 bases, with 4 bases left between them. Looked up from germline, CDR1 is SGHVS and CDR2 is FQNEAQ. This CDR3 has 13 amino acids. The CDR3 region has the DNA TGTGCCAGCAGCTCCATAGCCAAAAACATTCAGTACTTC. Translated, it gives CASSSIAKNIQYF.

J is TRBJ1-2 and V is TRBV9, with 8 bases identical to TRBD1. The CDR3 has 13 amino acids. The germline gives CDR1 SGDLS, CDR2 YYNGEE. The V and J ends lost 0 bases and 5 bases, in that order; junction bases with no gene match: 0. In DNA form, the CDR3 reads TGTGCCAGCAGCGTAGGACAGGGGTATGGCTACACCTTC. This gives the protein CASSVGQGYGYTF. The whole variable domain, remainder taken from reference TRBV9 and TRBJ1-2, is DSGVTQTPKHLITATGQRVTLRCSPRSGDLSVYWYQQSLDQGLQFLIQYYNGEERAKGNILERFSAQQFPDLHSELNLSSLELGDSALYFCASSVGQGYGYTFGSGTRLTVV.

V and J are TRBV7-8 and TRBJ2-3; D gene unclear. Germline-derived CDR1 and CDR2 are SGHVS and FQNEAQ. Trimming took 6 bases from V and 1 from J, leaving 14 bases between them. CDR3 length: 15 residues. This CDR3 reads CASRPELRGTDTQYF. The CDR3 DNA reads TGTGCCAGCAGGCCCGAGTTAAGAGGCACAGATACGCAGTATTTT.

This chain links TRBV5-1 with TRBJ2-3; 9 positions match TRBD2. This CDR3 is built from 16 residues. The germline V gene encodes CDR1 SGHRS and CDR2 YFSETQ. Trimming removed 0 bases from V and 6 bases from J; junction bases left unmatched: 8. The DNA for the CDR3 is TGCGCCAGCAGCTTGGGTTCCAGCGGGGGGACTGATACGCAGTATTTT. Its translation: CASSLGSSGGTDTQYF.

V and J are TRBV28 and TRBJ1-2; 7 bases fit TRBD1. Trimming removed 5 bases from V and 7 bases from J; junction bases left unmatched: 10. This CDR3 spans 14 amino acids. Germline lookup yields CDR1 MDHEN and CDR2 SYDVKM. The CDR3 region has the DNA TGTGCCAGCAGTGGTCACCAGGGGGACGGTGGCTACACCTTC. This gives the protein CASSGHQGDGGYTF.

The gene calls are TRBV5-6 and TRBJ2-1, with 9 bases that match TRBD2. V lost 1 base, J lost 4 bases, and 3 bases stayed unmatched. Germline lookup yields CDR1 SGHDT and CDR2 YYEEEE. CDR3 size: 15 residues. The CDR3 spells CASSLWREGYNEQFF. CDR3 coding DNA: TGTGCCAGCAGCTTGTGGCGGGAGGGGTACAATGAGCAGTTCTTC.

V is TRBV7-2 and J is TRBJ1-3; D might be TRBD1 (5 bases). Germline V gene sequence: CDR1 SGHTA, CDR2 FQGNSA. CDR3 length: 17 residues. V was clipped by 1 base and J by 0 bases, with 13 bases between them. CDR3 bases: TGTGCCAGCAGCTTAGTCACGGGGGTCTCCTCTGGAAACACCATATATTTT. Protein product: CASSLVTGVSSGNTIYF.

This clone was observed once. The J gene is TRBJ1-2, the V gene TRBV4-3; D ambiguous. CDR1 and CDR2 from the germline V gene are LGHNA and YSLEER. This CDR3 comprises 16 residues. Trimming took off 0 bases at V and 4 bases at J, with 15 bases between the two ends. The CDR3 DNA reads TGCGCCAGCAGCCAAGAATCGCAGGTTGAATCCTATGGCTACACCTTC. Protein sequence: CASSQESQVESYGYTF.

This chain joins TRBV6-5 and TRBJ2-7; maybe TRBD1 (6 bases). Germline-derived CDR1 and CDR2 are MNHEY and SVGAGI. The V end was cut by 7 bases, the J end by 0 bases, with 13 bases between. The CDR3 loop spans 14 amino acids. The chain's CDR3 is CASKRTADSYEQYF. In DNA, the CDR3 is TGTGCCAGCAAGAGGACAGCCGACTCCTACGAGCAGTACTTC.

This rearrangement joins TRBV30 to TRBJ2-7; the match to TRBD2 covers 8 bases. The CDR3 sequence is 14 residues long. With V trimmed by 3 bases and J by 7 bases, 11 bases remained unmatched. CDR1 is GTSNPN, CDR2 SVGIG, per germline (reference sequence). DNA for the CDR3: TGTGCCTGGAGCCCTCGGGGGGGGAGGAGGGAGCAGTACTTC. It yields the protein CAWSPRGGRREQYF.

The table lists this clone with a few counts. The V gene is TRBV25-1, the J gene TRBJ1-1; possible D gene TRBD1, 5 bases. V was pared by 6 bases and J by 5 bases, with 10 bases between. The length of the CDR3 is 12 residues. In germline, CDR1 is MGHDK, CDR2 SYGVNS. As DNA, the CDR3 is TGTGCCAGCAGCACAGGTTGGACTGAAGCTTTCTTT. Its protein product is CASSTGWTEAFF.

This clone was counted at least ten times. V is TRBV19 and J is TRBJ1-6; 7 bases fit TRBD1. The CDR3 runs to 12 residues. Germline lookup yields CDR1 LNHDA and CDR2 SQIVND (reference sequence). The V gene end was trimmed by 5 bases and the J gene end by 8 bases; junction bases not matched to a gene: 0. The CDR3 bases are TGTGCCAGTAGTGACAGGGATTCACCCCTCCACTTT. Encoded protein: CASSDRDSPLHF.

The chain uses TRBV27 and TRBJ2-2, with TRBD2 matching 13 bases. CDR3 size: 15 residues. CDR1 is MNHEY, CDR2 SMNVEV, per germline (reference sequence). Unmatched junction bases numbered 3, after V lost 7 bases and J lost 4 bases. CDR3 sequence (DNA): TGTGCCAGCACCGGGACTAGCGGGGCCACCGGGGAGCTGTTTTTT. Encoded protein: CASTGTSGATGELFF.

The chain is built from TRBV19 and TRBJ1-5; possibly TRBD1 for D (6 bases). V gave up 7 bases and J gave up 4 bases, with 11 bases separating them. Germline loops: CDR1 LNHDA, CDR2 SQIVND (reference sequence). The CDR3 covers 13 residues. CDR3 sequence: CASTSQGNQPQHF. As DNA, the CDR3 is TGTGCCAGTACCTCACAGGGTAATCAGCCCCAGCATTTT.

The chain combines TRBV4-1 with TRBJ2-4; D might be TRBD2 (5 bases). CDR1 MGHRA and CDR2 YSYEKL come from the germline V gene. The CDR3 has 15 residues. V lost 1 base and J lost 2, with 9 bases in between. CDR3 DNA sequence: TGCGCCAGCAGCCAAGCAGAGGGAACCAAAAACATTCAGTACTTC. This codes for CASSQAEGTKNIQYF.

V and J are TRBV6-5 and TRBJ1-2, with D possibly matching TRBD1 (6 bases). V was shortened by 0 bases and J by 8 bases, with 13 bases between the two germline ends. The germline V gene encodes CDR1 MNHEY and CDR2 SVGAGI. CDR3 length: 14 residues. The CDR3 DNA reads TGTGCCAGCAGTTACTCGAGGGGGGGGCGCGGCTACACCTTC. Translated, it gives CASSYSRGGRGYTF.

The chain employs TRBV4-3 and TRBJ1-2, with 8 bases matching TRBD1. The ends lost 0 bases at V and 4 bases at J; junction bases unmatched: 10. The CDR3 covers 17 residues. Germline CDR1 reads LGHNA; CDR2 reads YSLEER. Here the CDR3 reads CASSQEPARGTGYGYTF. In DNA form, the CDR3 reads TGCGCCAGCAGCCAAGAACCCGCCAGGGGGACAGGCTATGGCTACACCTTC.

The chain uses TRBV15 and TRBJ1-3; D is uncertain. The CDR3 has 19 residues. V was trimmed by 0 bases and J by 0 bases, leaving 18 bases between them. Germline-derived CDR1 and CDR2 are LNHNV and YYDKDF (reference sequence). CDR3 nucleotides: TGTGCCACCAGCAGAGATACGCACGGGGAAGATGACTCTGGAAACACCATATATTTT. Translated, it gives CATSRDTHGEDDSGNTIYF. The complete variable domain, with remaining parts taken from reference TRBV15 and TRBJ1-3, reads DAMVIQNPRYQVTQFGKPVTLSCSQTLNHNVMYWYQQKSSQAPKLLFHYYDKDFNNEADTPDNFQSRRPNTSFCFLDIRSPGLGDTAMYLCATSRDTHGEDDSGNTIYFGEGSWLTVV.

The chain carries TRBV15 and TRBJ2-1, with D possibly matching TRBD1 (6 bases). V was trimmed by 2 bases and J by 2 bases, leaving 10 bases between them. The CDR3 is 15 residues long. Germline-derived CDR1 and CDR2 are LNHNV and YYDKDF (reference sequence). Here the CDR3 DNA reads TGTGCCACCAGCAGATTTGGGGGCGCCTACAATGAGCAGTTCTTC. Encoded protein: CATSRFGGAYNEQFF.

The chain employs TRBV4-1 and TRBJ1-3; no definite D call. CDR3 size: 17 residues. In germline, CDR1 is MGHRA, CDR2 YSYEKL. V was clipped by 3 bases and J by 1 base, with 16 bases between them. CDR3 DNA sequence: TGCGCCAGCAGCCAGATGGCCACTACATTTTCTGGAAACACCATATATTTT. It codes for CASSQMATTFSGNTIYF.

The CDR3 DNA sequence: TGTGCCAGCTCACCACCGACTTACGTAGGGTCGGGGACTGGCTCGGTAGATACGCAGTATTTT. Translation: CASSPPTYVGSGTGSVDTQYF. The genes are TRBV18 and TRBJ2-3; possible D gene TRBD2, 6 bases. CDR3 length equals 21 residues. The V and J ends lost 0 bases and 5 bases respectively, with 30 bases between them. CDR1 is KGHSH and CDR2 is LQKENI in the germline V gene.

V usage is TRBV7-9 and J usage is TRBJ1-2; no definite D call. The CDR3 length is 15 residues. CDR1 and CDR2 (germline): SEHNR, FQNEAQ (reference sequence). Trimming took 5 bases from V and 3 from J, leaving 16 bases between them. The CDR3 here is CASSPPSRGDYGYTF. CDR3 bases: TGTGCCAGCAGCCCACCCTCGCGGGGAGACTATGGCTACACCTTC. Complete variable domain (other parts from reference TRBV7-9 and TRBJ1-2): DTGVSQNPRHKITKRGQNVTFRCDPISEHNRLYWYRQTLGQGPEFLTYFQNEAQLEKSRLLSDRFSAERPKGSFSTLEIQRTEQGDSAMYLCASSPPSRGDYGYTFGSGTRLTVV.